This T cell receptor beta chain originates from a study of blood T cell repertoires in COVID-19. The table came from immunoSEQ multiplex PCR; TCRdb's copy has only in-frame clones and leaves some out. Of some 320,000 clones listed, over 85% are singletons. Between the trimmed V and J ends, which lost 6 bases and 6 bases, there was a span of 10 bases. The CDR3 extends over 12 amino acids. Germline values: CDR1 MNHEY, CDR2 SVGAGI. Sequenced: PBMCs or T cells enriched from blood (not recorded which). This chain uses TRBV6-5 with TRBJ2-3; no clear D. The source of this sequence is a woman aged 45 to 65 who had been exposed to COVID-19. This CDR3 reads CASSRRADTQYF. DNA for the CDR3: TGTGCCAGCAGCCGCCGTGCGGATACGCAGTATTTT.